This T cell receptor (beta chain) was recorded in a study of beta chain features in type 1 diabetes. On the study more broadly: Patients shared similar age, gender and cell yields with healthy donors. Study-wide results and limits: Any PCR bias toward short templates would affect both groups alike. Fewer insertions but more deletions were seen at VDJ junctions in type 1 diabetes patients.

V lost 1 base and J lost 4, with 3 bases in between. The CDR3 consists of 12 residues. Germline V gene data show CDR1 as LNHNV and CDR2 as YYDKDF (reference sequence). The collection from each donor was one heparinised blood draw averaging about 116 mL. Expressed TCRB transcripts were sequenced because the isolated RNA had all been reverse transcribed beforehand. TCRdb keeps only in-frame clones here, not all; method: immunoSEQ multiplex PCR. The sample lists roughly 140,000 clones, 11% occurring once. About this clone itself: The antigen is undetermined.

This chain connects TRBV15 to TRBJ2-3; D ambiguous. Sequenced material: central memory CD4+ T cells from blood. This receptor was identified in a man between 18 and 35 years old in good health. The CDR3 spells CATSRVSDTQYF. CDR3 DNA sequence: TGTGCCACCAGCAGAGTGTCAGATACGCAGTATTTT.